A selection of T cell receptor beta chains follows, all from one sample in a study of T cell clonotyping in hematopoietic cell transplantation. Here immunoSEQ multiplex PCR was the method, and the copy in TCRdb shows in-frame clones only, minus some. The table lists around 8,000 clones, around 90% of them singletons. Specimen: PBMCs, collected 180 days after allogeneic stem cell transplant. The receptor set was obtained from a female patient aged 50-59 years who had an allogeneic stem cell transplant from an unrelated donor, so the T cells may come from the graft donor. Some clones in this sample may be carry-over from other donors' samples. CDR3s include the opening cysteine and the closing phenylalanine or tryptophan. The D gene is left open where the match is weak. Some rows mark clone size as missing; the rest say once, few, many or name a class of expanded clone.

v_gene: TRBV2
j_gene: TRBJ2-2
abundance: -
d_gene: TRBD2
CDR3nt: TGTGCCAGCAGTCAACAATTACCGGGACTAGCGGTAGTGAGGGAGCTGTTTTTT
CDR3aa: CASSQQLPGLAVVRELFF

v_gene: TRBV6-5
j_gene: TRBJ2-6
abundance: -
d_gene: -
CDR3nt: TGTGCCAGCAGTTACGTAAGGGCTGGGGCCAACGTCCTGACTTTC
CDR3aa: CASSYVRAGANVLTF

v_gene: TRBV5-8
j_gene: TRBJ1-2
abundance: -
d_gene: -
CDR3nt: TGTGCCAGCAGGACAACAGGTGGAAACTATGGCTACACCTTC
CDR3aa: CASRTTGGNYGYTF

v_gene: TRBV14
j_gene: TRBJ1-2
abundance: -
d_gene: -
CDR3nt: TGTGCCAGCAGCCAAGATCTATTCCTTTTGTCGAATAACTATGGCTACACCTTC
CDR3aa: CASSQDLFLLSNNYGYTF

v_gene: TRBV10-1
j_gene: TRBJ2-3
abundance: -
d_gene: -
CDR3nt: TGCGCCAGCAGTACCAGAGGGGGCACAGATACGCAGTATTTT
CDR3aa: CASSTRGGTDTQYF

v_gene: TRBV7-9
j_gene: TRBJ2-3
abundance: -
d_gene: TRBD1
CDR3nt: TGTGCCAGCAGCACGACAGGGACAGATACGCAGTATTTT
CDR3aa: CASSTTGTDTQYF

v_gene: TRBV2
j_gene: TRBJ1-1
abundance: -
d_gene: TRBD1
CDR3nt: TGTGCCAGCAGCGGACAGGAGGTGGAAGCTTTCTTT
CDR3aa: CASSGQEVEAFF

v_gene: TRBV7-8
j_gene: TRBJ2-7
abundance: -
d_gene: TRBD1
CDR3nt: TGTGCCAGCAGCGTCAGGGGGAGCGTGAACGAGCAGTACTTC
CDR3aa: CASSVRGSVNEQYF

v_gene: TRBV7-9
j_gene: TRBJ2-1
abundance: -
d_gene: TRBD1
CDR3nt: TGTGCCAGCAGGTTGGTAGGGGACAGTCACAATGAGCAGTTCTTC
CDR3aa: CASRLVGDSHNEQFF

v_gene: TRBV5-1
j_gene: TRBJ2-7
abundance: -
d_gene: -
CDR3nt: TGCGCCAGCAGTGAGAGGCGGTCCTACGAGCAGTACTTC
CDR3aa: CASSERRSYEQYF

v_gene: TRBV7-9
j_gene: TRBJ2-7
abundance: -
d_gene: TRBD2
CDR3nt: TGTGCCAGCAGCTTAGGAGGTCTAGCGGGAGACTTATCCTACGAGCAGTACTTC
CDR3aa: CASSLGGLAGDLSYEQYF

v_gene: TRBV6-1
j_gene: TRBJ2-3
abundance: once
d_gene: TRBD2
CDR3nt: TGTGCCAGCAGTGAAACCCACTACACGGGAGGCTCAGATACGCAGTATTTT
CDR3aa: CASSETHYTGGSDTQYF

v_gene: TRBV25-1
j_gene: TRBJ2-1
abundance: once
d_gene: -
CDR3nt: TGTGCCAGCAGTTTTTACGGGAATGAGCAGTTCTTC
CDR3aa: CASSFYGNEQFF

v_gene: TRBV5-4
j_gene: TRBJ2-1
abundance: -
d_gene: -
CDR3nt: TGTGCCAGCAGCACCCCAGGGGAGTACAATGAGCAGTTCTTC
CDR3aa: CASSTPGEYNEQFF

v_gene: TRBV10-2
j_gene: TRBJ1-2
abundance: few
d_gene: -
CDR3nt: TGCGCCAGCAGTGCTAGTCACCGGGACACCTTAACTAAAAGGGACACCTTC
CDR3aa: CASSASHRDTLTKRDTF

v_gene: TRBV7-7
j_gene: TRBJ2-5
abundance: -
d_gene: -
CDR3nt: TGTGCTAGCAGCTTACCCCGGACAGGAGGGGAGACCCAGTACTTC
CDR3aa: CASSLPRTGGETQYF

v_gene: TRBV15
j_gene: TRBJ1-5
abundance: -
d_gene: -
CDR3nt: TGTGCCACCAGCAGAGATCTGTTAGGGGGTGCCCCCAATCAGCCCCAGCATTTT
CDR3aa: CATSRDLLGGAPNQPQHF